The TCR beta chain described here comes from a study of blood T cell repertoires in COVID-19 (dated by TCRdb to 2018 to 2020). Study-wide context: Samples from collaborators originated in the United States, Italy and Spain and spanned both the acute and convalescent phases of COVID-19. Deeply sampled blood TCRbeta repertoires from subjects exposed to, actively infected with, or recovered from COVID-19 were included in the dataset. The prospective study material was composed of cDNA or gDNA derived from T cells, B-cell-depleted T cells, or PBMCs. The samples were drawn from two sources: the first 160 participants of the ongoing ImmuneRACE study, and over 1,000 subjects contributed by 6 global collaborators. Nearly every sample came with metadata listing a de-identified subject ID, COVID-19 status, age in years and sex. The repertoires were released in a freely available public database intended as a resource for research on the immune response to SARS-CoV-2. HLA class I and class II types, where available, came from metadata supplied by the sample provider rather than from assay-based typing.

TCRbeta CDR3 regions were amplified from genomic DNA by means of the immunoSEQ Assay, a bias-controlled multiplex PCR. The paper's data handling went like this. Nucleated cell counts per sample were estimated from amplification of reference gene primers within the assay. Sequence reads were collapsed and filtered to measure the absolute abundance of every unique TCRbeta CDR3 rearrangement. For each sample, productive Simpson clonality was calculated as the square root of Simpson's diversity index over productive rearrangements. As stored in TCRdb, this immuneACCESS dataset retains in-frame rearrangements with V and J assigned. A fraction of the clones does not appear; measured against another copy, unresolved V genes explain less than half of the discrepancy, and the remainder lacks a known reason. That table gives V, J and clone size, and the DNA gave D and trimming. In all, the sample holds approximately 200,000 clones, and around four fifths of those were seen once. The ten largest clones capture approximately 5% of the sample.

This clone has only a few counts. This receptor's antigen is unknown. Per-base quality was not reported, and no clone a single base away is much larger than it. Another Seattle source contributed samples from volunteer blood donors who had recovered from COVID-19. Collaborating institutions collected whole blood in K2EDTA tubes following their own protocols. For TCRbeta analysis, collaborators shipped samples in one of three forms: frozen whole blood, isolated PBMCs, or DNA extracted from either of those sample types. Results and caveats for the whole study, not just this receptor: Clinical and demographic metadata were provided uncurated, with the amount varying by source and participant.

Material: peripheral blood. This sequence originates from an older woman who had recovered from COVID-19.

The CDR3 reads as follows: CASSTGGSTYNEQFF. In nucleotide form, the sequence is TGTGCCAGCAGTACTGGGGGGTCGACCTACAATGAGCAGTTCTTC. The chain is encoded by TRBV6-2 or TRBV6-3 joined to TRBJ2-1, and the D gene may be TRBD2, 6 bases matching. The CDR3 runs 15 amino acids, cysteine and phenylalanine included. CDR3 DNA is the only sequence kept; it has 45 bases, read in frame from the first base. V gives up 5 bases and J gives up 2 bases, and the segment between their germline ends measures 13 bases. CDR1 and CDR2, per the germline V gene, are MNHEY and SVGEGT.